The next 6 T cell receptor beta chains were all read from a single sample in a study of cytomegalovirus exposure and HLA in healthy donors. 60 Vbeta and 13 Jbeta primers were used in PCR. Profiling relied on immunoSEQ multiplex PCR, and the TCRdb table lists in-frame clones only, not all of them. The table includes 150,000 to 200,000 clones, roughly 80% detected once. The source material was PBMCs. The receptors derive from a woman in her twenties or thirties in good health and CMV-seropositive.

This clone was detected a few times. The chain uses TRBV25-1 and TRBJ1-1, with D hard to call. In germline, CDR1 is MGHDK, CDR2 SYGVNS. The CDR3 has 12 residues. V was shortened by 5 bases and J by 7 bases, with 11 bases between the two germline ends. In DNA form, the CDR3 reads TGTGCCAGCAGTTCCCACTCCCGTGAAGCTTTCTTT. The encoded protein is CASSSHSREAFF. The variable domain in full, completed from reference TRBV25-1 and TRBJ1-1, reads EADIYQTPRYLVIGTGKKITLECSQTMGHDKMYWYQQDPGMELHLIHYSYGVNSTEKGDLSSESTVSRIRTEHFPLTLESARPSHTSQYLCASSSHSREAFFGQGTRLTVV.

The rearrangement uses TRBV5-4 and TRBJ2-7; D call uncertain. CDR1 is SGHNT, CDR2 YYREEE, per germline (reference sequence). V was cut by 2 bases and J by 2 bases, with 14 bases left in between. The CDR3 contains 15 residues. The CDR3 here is CASSFEHGQTYEQYF. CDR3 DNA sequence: TGTGCCAGCAGCTTTGAACATGGGCAGACCTACGAGCAGTACTTC.

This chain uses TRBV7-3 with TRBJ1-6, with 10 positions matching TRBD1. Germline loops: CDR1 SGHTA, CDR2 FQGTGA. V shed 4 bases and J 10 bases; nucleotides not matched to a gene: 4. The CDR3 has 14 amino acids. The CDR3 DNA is TGTGCCAGCAGCTCCCGGGACAGGGGCTCACCCCTCCACTTT. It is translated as CASSSRDRGSPLHF.

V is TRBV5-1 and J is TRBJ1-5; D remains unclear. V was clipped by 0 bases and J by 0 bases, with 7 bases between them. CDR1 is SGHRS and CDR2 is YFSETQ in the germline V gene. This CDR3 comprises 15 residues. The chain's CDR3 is CASSLDSLSNQPQHF. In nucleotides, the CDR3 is TGCGCCAGCAGCTTGGACAGCCTTAGCAATCAGCCCCAGCATTTT.

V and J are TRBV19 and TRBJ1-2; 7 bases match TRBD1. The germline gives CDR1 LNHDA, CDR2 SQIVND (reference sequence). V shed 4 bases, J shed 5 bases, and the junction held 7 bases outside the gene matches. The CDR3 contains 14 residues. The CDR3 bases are TGTGCCAGTAGTACTCGACAGGGACCTTATGGCTACACCTTC. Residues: CASSTRQGPYGYTF.

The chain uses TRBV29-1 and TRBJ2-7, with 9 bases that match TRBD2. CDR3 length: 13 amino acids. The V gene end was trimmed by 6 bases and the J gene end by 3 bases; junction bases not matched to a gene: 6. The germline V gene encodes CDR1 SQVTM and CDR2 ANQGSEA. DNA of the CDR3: TGCAGCGTCCAACTAGCGGGTCTCTACGAGCAGTACTTC. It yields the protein CSVQLAGLYEQYF.